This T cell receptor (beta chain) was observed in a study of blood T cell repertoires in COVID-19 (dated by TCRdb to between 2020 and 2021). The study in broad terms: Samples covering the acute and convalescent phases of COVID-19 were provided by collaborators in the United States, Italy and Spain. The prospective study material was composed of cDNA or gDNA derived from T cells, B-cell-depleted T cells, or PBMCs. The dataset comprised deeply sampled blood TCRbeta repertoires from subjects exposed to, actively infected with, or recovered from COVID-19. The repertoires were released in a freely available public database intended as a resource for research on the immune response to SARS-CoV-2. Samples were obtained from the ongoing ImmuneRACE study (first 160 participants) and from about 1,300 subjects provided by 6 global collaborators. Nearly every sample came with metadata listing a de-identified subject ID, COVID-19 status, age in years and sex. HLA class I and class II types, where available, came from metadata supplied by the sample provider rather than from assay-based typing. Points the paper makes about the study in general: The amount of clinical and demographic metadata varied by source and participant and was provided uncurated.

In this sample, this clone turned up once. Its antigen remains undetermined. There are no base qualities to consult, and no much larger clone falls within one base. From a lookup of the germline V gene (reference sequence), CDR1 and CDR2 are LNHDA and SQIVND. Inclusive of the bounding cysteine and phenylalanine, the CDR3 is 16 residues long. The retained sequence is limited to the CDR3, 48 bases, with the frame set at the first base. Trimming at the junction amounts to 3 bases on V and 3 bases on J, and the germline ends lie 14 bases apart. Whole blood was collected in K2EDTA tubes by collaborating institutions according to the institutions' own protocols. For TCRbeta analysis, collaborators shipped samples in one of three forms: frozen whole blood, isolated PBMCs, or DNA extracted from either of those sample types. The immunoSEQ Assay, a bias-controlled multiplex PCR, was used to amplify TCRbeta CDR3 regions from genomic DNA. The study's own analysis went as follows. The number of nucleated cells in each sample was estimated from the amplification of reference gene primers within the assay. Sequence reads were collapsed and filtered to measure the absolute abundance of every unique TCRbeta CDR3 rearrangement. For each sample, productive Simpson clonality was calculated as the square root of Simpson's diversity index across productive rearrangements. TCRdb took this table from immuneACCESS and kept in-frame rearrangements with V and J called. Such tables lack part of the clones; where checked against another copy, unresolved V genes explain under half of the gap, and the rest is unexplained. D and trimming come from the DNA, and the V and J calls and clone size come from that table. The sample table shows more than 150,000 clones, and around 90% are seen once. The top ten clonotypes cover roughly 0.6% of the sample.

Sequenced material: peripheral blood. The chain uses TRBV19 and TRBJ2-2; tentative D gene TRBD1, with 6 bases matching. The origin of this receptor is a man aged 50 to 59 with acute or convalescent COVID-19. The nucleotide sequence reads TGTGCCAGTAGTATTTCTCCGGGACAACACACCGGGGAGCTGTTTTTT. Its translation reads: CASSISPGQHTGELFF.